The 3 T cell receptor beta chains below come from one sample, sequenced in a study of regulatory T cells in long-lasting Graves disease. Building of the TCR beta libraries involved iRepertoire HTBI primers and Arm-PCR of CDR3 regions. TCRdb fed the multiplex PCR reads into MiXCR, producing one record per CDR3 protein. The sample contains hundreds of thousands of distinct CDR3 sequences, roughly 15% of which appear only once. Specified time point: newly diagnosed GD, antithyroid drugs for less than 3 months. Following extraction of RNA from PBMCs, that RNA was used to make the TCR library. These data also formed part of another study, on T cells in Graves' hyperthyroidism and ophthalmopathy.

The source was peripheral blood mononuclear cells (PBMCs), collected at new diagnosis, from a patient treated with antithyroid drugs. The receptors were sampled from a middle-aged woman with Graves disease.

This clonotype was found a few times. The J gene is TRBJ1-1, the V gene TRBV6-2 or TRBV6-3, with TRBD1 matching 7 bases. The V gene end was trimmed by 0 bases and the J gene end by 7 bases; junction bases not matched to a gene: 5. Germline V lookup: CDR1 MNHEY, CDR2 SVGEGT. The CDR3 is 14 residues long. CDR3 bases: TGTGCCAGCAGTTACTCGAGGGACAGTGGTGAAGCTTTCTTT. Its protein is CASSYSRDSGEAFF.

This clonotype was seen ten or more times. The V and J genes are TRBV11-2 and TRBJ2-5; D ambiguous. Trimming took off 3 bases at V and 5 bases at J, with 19 bases between the two ends. Germline V gives CDR1 SGHAT, CDR2 FQNNGV. CDR3 length: 16 residues. This CDR3 is CASSFMAVGSAETQYF. The CDR3 DNA reads as TGTGCCAGCAGCTTCATGGCGGTTGGCTCCGCCGAGACCCAGTACTTC.

The V and J genes are TRBV5-4 and TRBJ2-2; no definite D call. V gave up 2 bases and J gave up 6 bases, with 8 bases separating them. The CDR3 runs 13 residues. Per the germline V gene, CDR1 is SGHNT and CDR2 is YYREEE (reference sequence). The CDR3 DNA reads as TGTGCCAGCAGCTTCCGAGTGGCCGGGGAGCTGTTTTTT. Protein: CASSFRVAGELFF. The full variable domain, in which reference TRBV5-4 and TRBJ2-2 provide the parts outside the CDR3, is ETGVTQSPTHLIKTRGQQVTLRCSSQSGHNTVSWYQQALGQGPQFIFQYYREEENGRGNFPPRFSGLQFPNYSSELNVNALELDDSALYLCASSFRVAGELFFGEGSRLTVL.